Here is one T cell receptor beta chain with its context. Its antigen is undetermined. A multiplex PCR was run with 60 Vbeta primers and 13 Jbeta primers. The data were produced by immunoSEQ multiplex PCR, yet TCRdb's version contains in-frame clones alone and is incomplete. The sample lists approximately 110,000 clones, around 81% occurring once. Germline-derived CDR1 and CDR2 are ENHRY and SYGVKD. The CDR3 has 13 residues. V gave up 3 bases and J gave up 1 base, with 6 bases separating them. This entry is derived from a study of cytomegalovirus exposure and HLA in healthy donors. Whole-study context: From some 190 million T cells, an earlier analysis saw 120 million or so unique TCR beta sequences.

Study-level points and caveats: Researchers reportedly found TCR beta sequences accurately predicted most subjects' HLA-A and HLA-B alleles. As a later analysis revealed, the rate of TCR association differed by HLA locus, with DRB1 most and HLA-C fewest. Specificity of three CMV-associated chains for CMV antigens was verified in vitro.

The sequence was collected from a woman in her 30s in good health and CMV-seronegative. The sample taken for sequencing was PBMCs. V is TRBV10-3 and J is TRBJ2-5; no clear D gene. The CDR3 here is CAISDPGQETQYF. CDR3 DNA sequence: TGTGCCATCAGTGATCCGGGCCAAGAGACCCAGTACTTC.